The rows below give T cell receptor beta chains drawn from one sample of a study of T cell repertoires in cytomegalovirus infection. The antigens of these receptors remain unknown. TCRdb independently ran MiXCR on the reads; one entry per CDR3 protein. The repertoire holds hundreds of thousands of distinct CDR3 sequences, around 35% seen once, with 15% to 20% in the top ten. The source was cultured PBMCs, collected from culture after CMV antigen stimulation. These receptors all come from a human donor in good health (CMV status not recorded). Some clones in this sample may be carry-over from other donors' samples. CDR3s leave out the opening cysteine and the closing phenylalanine or tryptophan. Fields, in order: J gene, V gene, CDR3 protein.

TRBJ2-5	TRBV10-3	AISDGQETQY
TRBJ1-1	TRBV5-4	ASRRGQANTEAF
TRBJ1-5	TRBV4-3	ASSQDRGSPDSNQPQH
TRBJ2-1	TRBV7-2	ASSTRSGNEQF
TRBJ2-5	TRBV7-2	ASSSQGAPGETQY
TRBJ2-3	TRBV20-1	SANKRVRSGSADTQY
TRBJ2-3	TRBV20-1	SARAGRYTDTQY
TRBJ1-4	TRBV25-1	ASSPPFTAGEKLF
TRBJ2-7	TRBV6-1	ASSLRAAYEQY
TRBJ1-6	TRBV7-2	ASSVTGLRNSPLH
TRBJ2-3	TRBV6-6	ASSYSPWGKGTDTQY
TRBJ2-1	TRBV20-1	SARTLDEQF
TRBJ1-2	TRBV5-1	ASSYEGAGYPGGYT
TRBJ2-7	TRBV4-2	ASSQDGTGGVYEQY
TRBJ2-5	TRBV12-5	ASGLFAGGETQY
TRBJ2-7	TRBV4-2	ASGLSGGDSSYEQY
TRBJ2-7	TRBV7-9	ASSFGRGAYEQY
TRBJ1-2	TRBV24-1	ATPPDRGLLGYT
TRBJ1-4	TRBV20-1	SARSTTNEKLF
TRBJ2-1	TRBV7-9	ASSESSYNAQF
TRBJ2-7	TRBV7-6	ASSWRGSGDFSSYEQY
TRBJ1-4	TRBV7-4	ASSRQGRNEKLY
TRBJ1-5	TRBV7-6	ASSLGPGVGNQPQH
TRBJ2-6	TRBV7-9	ASSFGTGIRSGANVLT
TRBJ2-1	TRBV10-3	AISELTYEQF
TRBJ1-3	TRBV28	ASRGGDSFGNTIY
TRBJ1-1	TRBV5-4	ASTRRGGDTEAF
TRBJ1-1	TRBV7-9	ASRGTAGALITEAF
TRBJ2-1	TRBV7-8	ASSLDGGRVAF
TRBJ2-7	TRBV7-2	ASSLTGTITYEQY
TRBJ2-7	TRBV7-2	ASSYTTGVSYEQY
TRBJ2-3	TRBV5-1	ASSFGQRGGQDTQY
TRBJ2-3	TRBV19	ASSMDRDTDTQY
TRBJ1-5	TRBV5-4	ASSALGQGLGQPQH
TRBJ2-5	TRBV15	ATSRSPGQRQETQY
TRBJ1-5	TRBV20-1	SASRGGGQPQH
TRBJ1-2	TRBV19	ASSRTASINYGYT
TRBJ1-5	TRBV12-3/TRBV12-4	ASSRDSRGEPQH
TRBJ2-3	TRBV6-5	ASMSRGRTDTQY
TRBJ2-5	TRBV28	ASSRTSITSGSSETQY
TRBJ2-7	TRBV7-6	ASSLYAAEYEQY
TRBJ2-1	TRBV7-2	ASSPAGLSIGEQF
TRBJ1-1	TRBV28	ASSLPTRDRGSEAF
TRBJ2-2	TRBV19	ASMIGEAAGELF
TRBJ2-7	TRBV6-5	ASSPEGGQGLYEQY